Detailed here is one TCR beta chain. No antigen is known for it. These data are taken from a study of monozygotic twins with inflammatory bowel disease. Study observations and caveats: Backing was not found for a single strong signal or clonotype associated with IBD. On the inverse Simpson index, IBD patients scored lower for TCRbeta diversity than healthy co-twins.

Researchers collected over 2 ml of blood per donor. One entry per CDR3 protein, without DNA, is what TCRdb gives after re-calling the 5' RACE reads. This repertoire includes a few hundred thousand distinct CDR3 sequences. CDR1 and CDR2 from the germline V gene are LGHNA and YSLEER. The CDR3 runs 16 residues. The chain uses TRBV4-3 and TRBJ1-5. The TCR was taken from a human donor with ulcerative colitis or Crohn's disease, or a healthy co-twin of an affected twin (not recorded which). Material: blood. This chain's CDR3 is CASSQGVAYSNQPQHF.